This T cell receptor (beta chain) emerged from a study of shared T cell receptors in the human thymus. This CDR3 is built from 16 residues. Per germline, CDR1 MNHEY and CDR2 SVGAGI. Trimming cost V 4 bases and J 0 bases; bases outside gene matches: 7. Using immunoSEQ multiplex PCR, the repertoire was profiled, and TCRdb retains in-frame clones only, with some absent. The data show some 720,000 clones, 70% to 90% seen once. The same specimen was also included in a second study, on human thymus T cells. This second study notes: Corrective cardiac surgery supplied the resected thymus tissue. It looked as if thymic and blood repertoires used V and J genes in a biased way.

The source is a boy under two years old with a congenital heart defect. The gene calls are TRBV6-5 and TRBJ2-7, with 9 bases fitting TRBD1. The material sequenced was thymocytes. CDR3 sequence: CASSSDRGSGSYEQYF. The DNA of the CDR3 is TGTGCCAGCAGTTCTGACAGGGGGTCCGGCTCCTACGAGCAGTACTTC.